This T cell receptor (beta chain) was retrieved from a study of T cell responses to AZD1222 COVID-19 vaccine. Assay used: immunoSEQ multiplex PCR; TCRdb lists only in-frame clones, some missing. The table shows 150,000 or so clones, with roughly nine tenths occurring only once. This specimen was peripheral blood, taken on day 0 of AZD1222 vaccination. The origin of this receptor is an adult in good health.

The CDR3 DNA reads TGTGCCAGTAGTAGATCGCCCGGGACAGGGATTATGAATGAGCAGTTCTTC. As protein: CASSRSPGTGIMNEQFF. The V gene is TRBV19, the J gene TRBJ2-1; 9 bases align to TRBD1. This CDR3 contains 17 residues. With 4 bases clipped from V and 7 bases from J, the junction kept 14 bases outside the gene matches. Germline V gene data show CDR1 as LNHDA and CDR2 as SQIVND (reference sequence).